The 10 T cell receptor beta chains reported below all come from one sample, sequenced in a study of OX40 agonist ivuxolimab in advanced cancers. Only in-frame clones appear in the TCRdb table, and some are missing; sequencing was by immunoSEQ multiplex PCR. The data hold tens of thousands of clones, with around 90% observed a single time. The source was CD4+ or CD8+ T cells sorted from blood, collected in a trial of the OX40 agonist ivuxolimab. The receptors shown here come from an adult with an advanced solid tumor such as melanoma, head and neck, liver or kidney cancer.

This chain uses TRBV28 with TRBJ1-4; D call uncertain. Per the germline V gene, CDR1 is MDHEN and CDR2 is SYDVKM. V was shortened by 8 bases and J by 8 bases, with 21 bases between the two germline ends. This CDR3 region has 15 residues. The CDR3 loop is CASSLPQVMGEKLFF. The CDR3 DNA sequence: TGTGCCAGCTCCCTCCCCCAGGTAATGGGGGAAAAACTGTTTTTT. Combining the CDR3 with reference TRBV28 and TRBJ1-4 gives the whole variable domain DVKVTQSSRYLVKRTGEKVFLECVQDMDHENMFWYRQDPGLGLRLIYFSYDVKMKEKGDIPEGYSVSREKKERFSLILESASTNQTSMYLCASSLPQVMGEKLFFGSGTQLSVL.

V and J are TRBV6-5 and TRBJ1-1; D is possibly TRBD1 (6 bases). The CDR3 covers 14 residues. Germline CDR1 MNHEY, CDR2 SVGAGI. Trimming left V 7 bases short and J 4 bases short, with 16 bases between. Here the CDR3 DNA reads TGTGCCAGCATCCGGGGGGGGGCGAGCACTGAAGCTTTCTTT. Protein sequence: CASIRGGASTEAFF.

The chain is built from TRBV6-5 and TRBJ2-3, with a tentative D call TRBD1 (6 bases). This CDR3 has 12 residues. Trimming removed 6 bases from V and 4 bases from J, with 8 bases in between. CDR1 is MNHEY, CDR2 SVGAGI, per germline. In nucleotides, the CDR3 is TGTGCCAGCAGCCAGGGGCCAGATACGCAGTATTTT. Encoded protein: CASSQGPDTQYF.

The chain links TRBV10-3 to TRBJ2-2; no clear D. Per germline, CDR1 ENHRY and CDR2 SYGVKD. CDR3 size: 12 residues. V lost 8 bases to trimming and J lost 2 bases, with 6 bases between them. The CDR3: CAIGANTGELFF. Written as DNA, the CDR3 is TGTGCCATCGGCGCAAACACCGGGGAGCTGTTTTTT.

The V call is TRBV28, the J call TRBJ1-5; D uncertain. The CDR3 has 14 amino acids. In germline, CDR1 is MDHEN, CDR2 SYDVKM. V lost 3 bases and J lost 1, with 7 bases in between. CDR3 nucleotide sequence: TGTGCCAGCAGTTTCCCCATCAGCAATCAGCCCCAGCATTTT. It encodes CASSFPISNQPQHF.

The chain carries TRBV14 and TRBJ1-5, with D perhaps TRBD1 (6 bases). V lost 1 base to trimming and J lost 7 bases, with 11 bases between them. CDR3 length equals 14 residues. Germline-derived CDR1 and CDR2 are SGHDN and FVKESK. CDR3: CASSQGTVWQPQHF. The DNA of the CDR3 is TGTGCCAGCAGCCAAGGGACAGTTTGGCAGCCCCAGCATTTT.

This chain joins TRBV6-4 and TRBJ1-2; 8 positions match TRBD1. The CDR3 is 15 residues long. With V trimmed by 6 bases and J by 0 bases, 6 bases remained unmatched. Germline CDR1 is MRHNA and CDR2 is SNTAGT. The DNA for the CDR3 is TGTGCCAGCAGCGGTCGACAGGGGACTAACTATGGCTACACCTTC. Amino acid sequence: CASSGRQGTNYGYTF.

The CDR3 protein is CASSLDRNIQYF. CDR3 bases: TGTGCCAGCAGTTTAGACAGAAACATTCAGTACTTC. This sequence joins TRBV28 and TRBJ2-4; tentative D call: TRBD1 (5 bases). Trimming pared 2 bases from V and 6 bases from J, leaving 5 bases between. The germline V gene encodes CDR1 MDHEN and CDR2 SYDVKM. The CDR3 contains 12 residues.

This clone is medium-sized. V usage is TRBV7-9 and J usage is TRBJ1-6, with D unclear. Trimming cost V 2 bases and J 10 bases, with 18 bases left between them. The CDR3 is 16 amino acids. CDR1 and CDR2 from the germline V gene are SEHNR and FQNEAQ (reference sequence). The CDR3 sequence: CASSLRVGSGESPLHF. As DNA, the CDR3 is TGTGCCAGCAGCTTAAGGGTTGGCAGTGGTGAATCACCCCTCCACTTT.

This chain joins TRBV5-4 and TRBJ1-1; D remains unclear. The CDR3 is 17 residues long. The V end lost 4 bases, the J end lost 0 bases, and 19 bases lay between the germline ends. Germline assignment: CDR1 SGHNT and CDR2 YYREEE (reference sequence). The DNA for the CDR3 is TGTGCCAGCAGCCTGGTCATCACTTCCGGCATGAACACTGAAGCTTTCTTT. Translated, it gives CASSLVITSGMNTEAFF.